This T cell receptor beta chain stems from a study of T cells in localized non-small cell lung cancer. Study-level findings and limits: For the top 100 tumor clones, a median approximately 50 also appeared in adjacent lung. Prolonged overall survival went with higher T cell density in the blood. Sequencing involved a lone tumor region, leaving heterogeneity possible. Uninvolved adjacent lung had higher T cell clonality than tumor and all other tissues.

The J segment lost 1 base and the V segment lost 4 bases, leaving 3 bases of the junction unmatched. The germline CDR1 and CDR2 sequences are SGHRS and YFSETQ. The CDR3 sequence is 14 residues long. This table comes from immunoSEQ multiplex PCR, and its TCRdb copy is limited to in-frame clones, with some not included. Of some 55,000 clones in the sample, approximately 83% were seen once. To note about this clone: As yet, its antigen is unknown.

The receptor comes from a female donor over 55 with stage II squamous cell lung carcinoma. This sequence joins TRBV5-1 and TRBJ1-1; 8 bases align to TRBD1. The specimen was peripheral blood, collected before any cancer treatment. The CDR3 DNA sequence: TGCGCCAGCAGCCCCGGACAGGGGAACACTGAAGCTTTCTTT. Translated, it gives CASSPGQGNTEAFF.